The present T cell receptor (beta chain) was sequenced within a study of shared clonotypes between healthy human individuals. From germline, CDR1 is MNHNS and CDR2 SASEGT. V lost 8 bases, J lost 0 bases, and 14 bases lay in between. This CDR3 region has 15 residues. Naive CD8 populations comprised CD45RO-negative cells positively selected for CCR7, excluding terminally differentiated effector memory CD45RA+ cells. Sequencing used immunoSEQ multiplex PCR; TCRdb keeps in-frame clones, though not all of them. This table holds approximately 2,000,000 clones, 93% found once. The chain is built from TRBV6-1 and TRBJ1-5; D possibly corresponds to TRBD1 (5 bases). This TCR came from a man aged 18-30 years in good health. Some clones in this sample may be carry-over from other donors' samples. Material: naive CD8+ T cells from PBMCs. The CDR3 region has the DNA TGTGCCAGCCTGAAGGCAGGGTATAGCAATCAGCCCCAGCATTTT. As protein: CASLKAGYSNQPQHF.